This T cell receptor beta chain originates from a study of T cell responses to AZD1222 COVID-19 vaccine. The method was immunoSEQ multiplex PCR; TCRdb's version includes in-frame clones alone and lacks a portion of them. The sample carries roughly 140,000 clones, 88% recorded once. On this clone: Its antigen is still unknown.

CDR1 is LNHDA and CDR2 is SQIVND in the germline V gene (reference sequence). This CDR3 comprises 13 residues. V trimming: 4 bases; J trimming: 3 bases; junction bases outside the gene matches: 1. Whole-study results and caveats: Close to half of all spike-specific TCRs reportedly target regions of the variants that are unmutated.

The rearrangement uses TRBV19 and TRBJ2-7; 9 bases are shared with TRBD1. The specimen comprised peripheral blood, sampled 28 days after the second AZD1222 dose. The TCR comes from an adult who received the AZD1222 COVID-19 vaccine. DNA for the CDR3: TGTGCCAGTAGTAAGGGACAGGGCTACGAGCAGTACTTC. Translated: CASSKGQGYEQYF.